The 30 T cell receptor beta chains presented below share a single source sample, sequenced in a study of CD8+ T cells in alopecia areata. Documented treatment: oral pan-JAK inhibitor, 5-10 mg twice daily. After isolation, RNA underwent reverse transcription to generate cDNA as the sequencing template. Assay used: immunoSEQ multiplex PCR; TCRdb lists only in-frame clones, some missing. The repertoire consists of 150,000 to 200,000 clones, with around 64% occurring once and the leading ten covering roughly 1.3%. Sequenced here: CD4+ T cells sorted from blood, sampled between weeks 47 and 50, from a patient treated with tofacitinib. Every receptor here comes from a human donor with alopecia areata.

The chain couples TRBV4-3 to TRBJ2-6, with no clear D. This CDR3 contains 15 residues. V was cut by 6 bases and J by 0 bases, with 9 bases left in between. CDR1 LGHNA and CDR2 YSLEER come from the germline V gene. The CDR3 loop is CASSLLGSGANVLTF. In DNA form, the CDR3 reads TGCGCCAGCAGTCTGTTAGGCTCTGGGGCCAACGTCCTGACTTTC.

This clone was observed many times. The rearrangement uses TRBV23-1 and TRBJ1-1; D is possibly TRBD1 (6 bases). TRBV23-1 is an ORF for which the function is uncertain. Trimming shortened V by 5 bases and J by 0 bases, and 22 bases separated the two germline ends. The CDR3 has 18 residues. The CDR3 is CASSSPRGASTLNTEAFF. CDR3 sequence (DNA): TGCGCCAGCAGTTCTCCTCGGGGGGCGTCAACCTTGAACACTGAAGCTTTCTTT.

This chain links TRBV30 with TRBJ2-6, with TRBD1 identical over 8 bases. CDR1 GTSNPN and CDR2 SVGIG come from the germline V gene (reference sequence). The CDR3 has 18 residues. V shed 0 bases and J 4 bases; nucleotides not matched to a gene: 11. The CDR3 bases are TGTGCCTGGAGTGTAGGCCAGGGGGCGTTAAGCGGGGCCAACGTCCTGACTTTC. It yields the protein CAWSVGQGALSGANVLTF. The whole variable domain, remainder taken from reference TRBV30 and TRBJ2-6, is SQTIHQWPATLVQPVGSPLSLECTVEGTSNPNLYWYRQAAGRGLQLLFYSVGIGQISSEVPQNLSASRPQDRQFILSSKKLLLSDSGFYLCAWSVGQGALSGANVLTFGAGSRLTVL.

The gene calls are TRBV2 and TRBJ2-7; weak D call: TRBD2 (5 bases). V lost 2 bases to trimming and J lost 12 bases, with 11 bases between them. The CDR3 spans 11 residues. The germline CDR1 and CDR2 sequences are SNHLY and FYNNEI. The CDR3 DNA reads as TGTGCCAGCAGTGAATACCGCGAGGGGTACTTC. Residues: CASSEYREGYF.

This clone was counted a few times. The V gene is TRBV2, the J gene TRBJ2-7; 10 nucleotides agree with TRBD1. CDR1 and CDR2 (germline): SNHLY, FYNNEI. This CDR3 is built from 17 residues. V shed 3 bases, J shed 0 bases, and the junction held 8 bases outside the gene matches. CDR3 region: CASSDVLRDRGSYEQYF. As DNA, the CDR3 is TGTGCCAGCAGTGACGTATTAAGGGACAGGGGCTCCTACGAGCAGTACTTC.

The chain joins TRBV30 to TRBJ1-2; D is unclear. The CDR3 consists of 14 residues. Germline V lookup: CDR1 GTSNPN, CDR2 SVGIG (reference sequence). V was pared by 2 bases and J by 2 bases, with 12 bases between. The CDR3 loop reads CAWSPTLRNYGYTF. The DNA for the CDR3 is TGTGCCTGGAGTCCTACACTTCGGAACTATGGCTACACCTTC.

This clone appeared a few times. This chain uses TRBV5-1 with TRBJ2-1; D not resolved. CDR1 is SGHRS, CDR2 YFSETQ, per germline. The V gene lost 5 bases and the J gene lost 3 bases, with 9 bases spanning the gap. This CDR3 is built from 13 residues. CDR3 sequence (DNA): TGCGCCAGCAGGCTGACCGTCTACAATGAGCAGTTCTTC. Translated, it gives CASRLTVYNEQFF. Full variable domain (rest looked up from reference TRBV5-1 and TRBJ2-1): KAGVTQTPRYLIKTRGQQVTLSCSPISGHRSVSWYQQTPGQGLQFLFEYFSETQRNKGNFPGRFSGRQFSNSRSEMNVSTLELGDSALYLCASRLTVYNEQFFGPGTRLTVL.

The sample holds one count of this clone. V and J are TRBV10-2 and TRBJ2-2, with D unclear. Trimming took 2 bases from V and 3 from J, leaving 7 bases between them. The CDR3 is made up of 14 amino acids. Germline CDR1 is WSHSY and CDR2 is SAAADI. The CDR3 here is CASSENYDTGELFF. The CDR3 region has the DNA TGCGCCAGCAGTGAGAACTACGACACCGGGGAGCTGTTTTTT.

V is TRBV5-1 and J is TRBJ2-7, with 9 positions matching TRBD1. The trim removed 4 bases at V and 6 bases at J, leaving 8 bases unmatched. This CDR3 is built from 14 residues. Germline V lookup: CDR1 SGHRS, CDR2 YFSETQ. The CDR3 reads CASSQDRGAAEQYF. CDR3 nucleotide sequence: TGCGCCAGCAGCCAGGACAGGGGAGCTGCCGAGCAGTACTTC.

This chain connects TRBV29-1 to TRBJ2-1; possibly TRBD2 for D (5 bases). Looked up from germline, CDR1 is SQVTM and CDR2 is ANQGSEA. V shed 7 bases and J shed 4 bases, with 11 bases lying between them. This CDR3 is built from 12 residues. DNA of the CDR3: TGCAGCGCCGCCGGAGGTTACAATGAGCAGTTCTTC. It encodes CSAAGGYNEQFF.

V usage is TRBV4-3 and J usage is TRBJ2-1; D is unresolved. CDR3 length: 13 residues. The V end was cut by 6 bases, the J end by 9 bases, with 15 bases between. Germline CDR1 reads LGHNA; CDR2 reads YSLEER. The CDR3 DNA sequence: TGCGCCAGCAGTCATGACCAGATGGGTGAGCAGTTCTTC. Amino acids: CASSHDQMGEQFF.

This chain connects TRBV29-1 to TRBJ2-3; 9 nucleotides agree with TRBD1. The CDR3 is 15 residues long. CDR1 SQVTM and CDR2 ANQGSEA come from the germline V gene. V lost 7 bases to trimming and J lost 3 bases; unmatched junction nucleotides: 11. CDR3 coding DNA: TGCAGCGCCGCGAAGGACAGGGGTAATACAGATACGCAGTATTTT. This translates into CSAAKDRGNTDTQYF.

The chain links TRBV7-2 to TRBJ2-3; 8 bases match TRBD2. There are 18 residues in the CDR3. V shed 2 bases, J shed 1 base, and the junction held 11 bases outside the gene matches. Germline V CDR1 and CDR2: SGHTA, FQGNSA. Here the CDR3 DNA reads TGTGCCAGCAGCTTAACGCTTTCCAGCGGGGGCGGCACAGATACGCAGTATTTT. It codes for CASSLTLSSGGGTDTQYF.

V and J are TRBV4-1 and TRBJ1-1; a weak D match, TRBD1 (6 bases). The CDR3 length is 15 residues. Germline-derived CDR1 and CDR2 are MGHRA and YSYEKL. The V end was cut by 3 bases, the J end by 2 bases, with 13 bases between. This CDR3 reads CASSHLRGINTEAFF. The CDR3 nucleotides are TGCGCCAGCAGCCACCTCAGGGGTATTAACACTGAAGCTTTCTTT.

This clone is a singleton in its sample. The chain carries TRBV7-9 and TRBJ1-5; no reliable D call. The germline V gene encodes CDR1 SEHNR and CDR2 FQNEAQ (reference sequence). The germline V and J ends were trimmed by 6 bases and 11 bases, with 17 bases remaining between them. This CDR3 comprises 13 residues. CDR3 DNA: TGTGCCAGCAGTTACGCGGCCACCGGCGCCCAGCATTTT. It translates to CASSYAATGAQHF. Full variable domain (missing parts from reference TRBV7-9 and TRBJ1-5): DTGVSQNPRHKITKRGQNVTFRCDPISEHNRLYWYRQTLGQGPEFLTYFQNEAQLEKSRLLSDRFSAERPKGSFSTLEIQRTEQGDSAMYLCASSYAATGAQHFGDGTRLSIL.

The rearrangement uses TRBV5-1 and TRBJ2-7; the match to TRBD1 covers 8 bases. Looked up from germline, CDR1 is SGHRS and CDR2 is YFSETQ. V trimming: 1 base; J trimming: 5 bases; junction bases outside the gene matches: 8. The CDR3 runs to 15 residues. In nucleotides, the CDR3 is TGCGCCAGCAGCTTGATGGGCGACAGGGGACACGAGCAGTACTTC. Its translation is CASSLMGDRGHEQYF.

There are a few counts of this clone. This sequence joins TRBV5-5 and TRBJ1-2; perhaps TRBD1 as D (6 bases). Trimming shortened V by 1 base and J by 4 bases, and 14 bases separated the two germline ends. Germline loops: CDR1 SGHKS, CDR2 YYEKEE (reference sequence). The CDR3 loop spans 15 amino acids. In DNA, the CDR3 is TGTGCCAGCAGCTTGTCGGGGGCGCCGAGCTATGGCTACACCTTC. As protein: CASSLSGAPSYGYTF.

CDR3 residues: CASSQGQGSAVLVGKLFF. The CDR3 nucleotides read TGCGCCAGCAGCCAGGGACAGGGCTCCGCCGTCCTTGTTGGAAAACTGTTTTTT. V is TRBV4-1 and J is TRBJ1-4, with 9 bases fitting TRBD1. With 3 bases clipped from V and 10 bases from J, the junction kept 18 bases outside the gene matches. The CDR3 runs 18 residues. CDR1 and CDR2 (germline): MGHRA, YSYEKL.

The chain carries TRBV30 and TRBJ1-1, with D uncertain. Trimming cost V 2 bases and J 0 bases, with 13 bases left between them. The CDR3 length is 15 residues. CDR1 and CDR2 (germline): GTSNPN, SVGIG (reference sequence). CDR3 coding DNA: TGTGCCTGGAGTCCCCCCCTTAAACTGAACACTGAAGCTTTCTTT. Residues: CAWSPPLKLNTEAFF.

A note on this clone: The same CDR3 arises from other DNA sequences in this sample as well. The gene calls are TRBV29-1 and TRBJ2-7, with D possibly being TRBD1 (7 bases). This CDR3 has 12 residues. The germline CDR1 and CDR2 sequences are SQVTM and ANQGSEA. V was cut by 4 bases and J by 4 bases, with 11 bases left in between. CDR3: CSVGQGGYEQYF. The CDR3 DNA reads TGCAGCGTTGGCCAGGGGGGATACGAGCAGTACTTC.

Of note for this clone: The same CDR3 also results from other DNA sequences found in this sample. The V call is TRBV29-1, the J call TRBJ2-7; D is ambiguous. The germline V and J ends were trimmed by 4 bases and 1 base, with 8 bases remaining between them. Germline-derived CDR1 and CDR2 are SQVTM and ANQGSEA. This CDR3 has 12 amino acids. The CDR3: CSVVVVSYEQYF. The CDR3 DNA sequence: TGCAGCGTTGTGGTTGTATCCTACGAGCAGTACTTC.

V and J are TRBV5-6 and TRBJ1-2; TRBD1 aligns across 8 bases. Per the germline V gene, CDR1 is SGHDT and CDR2 is YYEEEE. V trimming: 4 bases; J trimming: 8 bases; junction bases outside the gene matches: 13. The CDR3 runs 15 residues. In nucleotides, the CDR3 is TGTGCCAGCAGCGGAGGACAGGGTCCTTTTGGAGGCTACACCTTC. Translation gives CASSGGQGPFGGYTF.

This clone was seen a handful of times. V usage is TRBV29-1 and J usage is TRBJ1-6, with a tentative D call TRBD1 (6 bases). This CDR3 spans 16 amino acids. The ends were cut back, 8 bases at V and 0 bases at J, with 17 bases in the middle. From germline, CDR1 is SQVTM and CDR2 ANQGSEA. CDR3: CSPLGGRSSYNSPLHF. The CDR3 region has the DNA TGCAGCCCCCTCGGGGGCAGGAGCTCCTATAATTCACCCCTCCACTTT.

This clone was seen once. The chain links TRBV7-3 to TRBJ2-6, with D uncertain. CDR1 and CDR2 from the germline V gene are SGHTA and FQGTGA. The V and J ends lost 3 bases and 0 bases respectively, with 15 bases between them. The CDR3 has 18 amino acids. The CDR3 sequence is CASSLSPGSLSGANVLTF. CDR3 coding DNA: TGTGCCAGCAGCTTGTCACCGGGCTCCCTCTCTGGGGCCAACGTCCTGACTTTC.

The chain couples TRBV18 to TRBJ2-1, with 8 bases lining up with TRBD2. Germline V CDR1 and CDR2: KGHSH, LQKENI. CDR3 length equals 14 residues. Unmatched junction bases numbered 2, after V lost 3 bases and J lost 4 bases. CDR3 coding DNA: TGTGCCAGCTCACCTCCTAGCGGGTACAATGAGCAGTTCTTC. It codes for CASSPPSGYNEQFF.

The chain carries TRBV29-1 and TRBJ1-2; D not resolved. The V end lost 3 bases, the J end lost 8 bases, and 10 bases lay between the germline ends. The CDR3 runs 11 residues. Germline lookup yields CDR1 SQVTM and CDR2 ANQGSEA. This chain's CDR3 is CSVDGVNGYTF. As DNA, the CDR3 is TGCAGCGTTGACGGTGTTAACGGCTACACCTTC.

This chain links TRBV29-1 with TRBJ2-2; 7 bases align to TRBD1. The CDR3 totals 15 residues. Trimming took 4 bases from V and 4 from J; bases not matched to a gene: 9. Germline V lookup: CDR1 SQVTM, CDR2 ANQGSEA. DNA of the CDR3: TGCAGCGTTGCCGTTACAGGGGACCGCACCGGGGAGCTGTTTTTT. Translated: CSVAVTGDRTGELFF.

The rearrangement uses TRBV19 and TRBJ2-4; D gene ambiguous. This CDR3 region has 14 residues. CDR1 is LNHDA, CDR2 SQIVND, per germline (reference sequence). V was shortened by 3 bases and J by 9 bases, with 15 bases between the two germline ends. The CDR3 reads CASSIGRTAVIQYF. CDR3 nucleotide sequence: TGTGCCAGTAGTATTGGTCGGACGGCCGTCATTCAGTACTTC.

V and J are TRBV11-2 and TRBJ2-5, with TRBD2 identical over 9 bases. The CDR3 sequence is 15 residues long. With 5 bases clipped from V and 5 bases from J, the junction kept 9 bases outside the gene matches. Germline CDR1 is SGHAT and CDR2 is FQNNGV. The CDR3 loop reads CASSRAGTSWETQYF. The CDR3 DNA is TGTGCCAGCAGCAGAGCCGGGACTAGCTGGGAGACCCAGTACTTC.

The V gene is TRBV5-1, the J gene TRBJ2-7; 7 bases fit TRBD1. The CDR3 is made up of 14 amino acids. Germline V gene sequence: CDR1 SGHRS, CDR2 YFSETQ. With 1 base clipped from V and 4 bases from J, the junction kept 5 bases outside the gene matches. The CDR3 sequence is CASSLRQGEYEQYF. The CDR3 coding sequence is TGCGCCAGCAGCTTGCGACAGGGAGAATACGAGCAGTACTTC.